A selection of T cell receptor beta chains follows, all from one sample in a study of cytomegalovirus exposure and HLA in healthy donors. Repertoires were generated with immunoSEQ multiplex PCR, while TCRdb's copy carries only in-frame clones and drops some. This sample has 120,000 to 150,000 clones, with approximately 70% found just once. Sequenced sample: PBMCs. The receptor set was obtained from a woman aged 60-75 years in good health and CMV-seronegative. Each CDR3 is given with its conserved first and last residue. A D gene is named only where the DNA matches it firmly. The size field is filled for only some rows; it gives once, few, many or a size class.

d_call	clone_size	j_call	v_call	cdr3_nt	cdr3_aa
NA	NA	TRBJ2-7	TRBV5-4	TGTGCCAGCAGCTTGGGAGCCGTTGACAGGCCCTACGAGCAGTACTTC	CASSLGAVDRPYEQYF
NA	few	TRBJ2-2	TRBV5-5	TGTGCCAGCAGCTTCCTCGGCGGACTCGGGGAGCTGTTTTTT	CASSFLGGLGELFF
TRBD2	NA	TRBJ2-5	TRBV28	TGTGCCAGCACCCCGGCCGGGAGGGAAGAGACCCAGTACTTC	CASTPAGREETQYF
NA	NA	TRBJ2-3	TRBV7-9	TGTGCCAGCCATGGTCGTAGCGGTCCCGTGGATACGCAGTATTTT	CASHGRSGPVDTQYF
NA	few	TRBJ2-1	TRBV9	TGTGCCAGCAGCGTAGTGGGGGGGGCCCCCAATGAGCAGTTCTTC	CASSVVGGAPNEQFF
TRBD2	NA	TRBJ2-7	TRBV5-4	TGTGCCAGCAGCCGGAGCGGGAGGGCCTTCGAGCAGTACTTC	CASSRSGRAFEQYF
TRBD1	NA	TRBJ1-4	TRBV5-6	TGTGCCAGCAGCTCGGACAGGGGGCAAGCTAATGAAAAACTGTTTTTT	CASSSDRGQANEKLFF
TRBD1	NA	TRBJ2-5	TRBV5-1	TGCGCCAGCAGCTTGGGACAGGGTCGTCGGGAGACCCAGTACTTC	CASSLGQGRRETQYF
TRBD2	NA	TRBJ2-2	TRBV4-3	TGCGCCAGCAGCCAAGAACCGGGAGGGAACACCGGGGAGCTGTTTTTT	CASSQEPGGNTGELFF
TRBD1	NA	TRBJ1-4	TRBV18	TGTGCCAGCTCACCAAACAGGGGGGCAACTAATGAAAAACTGTTTTTT	CASSPNRGATNEKLFF
NA	NA	TRBJ1-6	TRBV2	TGTGCCAGCAGTATACAGGGTCGCAATTCACCCCTCCACTTT	CASSIQGRNSPLHF
TRBD2	few	TRBJ2-3	TRBV9	TGTGCCAGCAGCGCTCAAGCGGGGGGGCGAGGTACGCAGTATTTT	CASSAQAGGRGTQYF
TRBD2	NA	TRBJ2-2	TRBV9	TGTGCCAGCAGCGTAGCTGGCCTAGCGGCGAACACCGGGGAGCTGTTTTTT	CASSVAGLAANTGELFF
TRBD2	few	TRBJ2-1	TRBV5-1	TGCGCCAGCAGCTTGGACCGTCAGGGAGCGGGGGGGGCTTTCTTC	CASSLDRQGAGGAFF
NA	once	TRBJ1-4	TRBV7-9	TGTGCCAGCAGTTGGGGCCGTGAAAAACTGTTTTTT	CASSWGREKLFF
NA	NA	TRBJ2-1	TRBV15	TGTGCCACCAGCGGTCACGACAAAAACAATGAGCAGCTCTTC	CATSGHDKNNEQLF
NA	NA	TRBJ2-7	TRBV5-4	TGTGCCAGCAGTCAAATCCCGGGACACCAATACGAGCAGTACTTC	CASSQIPGHQYEQYF
TRBD2	NA	TRBJ2-1	TRBV6-5	TGTGCCAGCAGCACGGGACTAGCGGGTTACAATGAGCAGTTCTTC	CASSTGLAGYNEQFF
TRBD2	few	TRBJ2-3	TRBV7-2	TGTGCCAGCAGCTCGGGACTAGCGGGACCCCGCGGAGATACGCAGTATTTT	CASSSGLAGPRGDTQYF
TRBD2	NA	TRBJ2-3	TRBV29-1	TGCAGCGCTATGGGGGGGGATACGCAGTATTTT	CSAMGGDTQYF
NA	few	TRBJ2-2	TRBV11-1	TGTGCCAGCAGCTTGTCCCTAAACACCGGGGAGCTGTTTTTT	CASSLSLNTGELFF
NA	NA	TRBJ1-2	TRBV7-9	TGTGCCAGCAGCTTGACAGCGATTTGGAGCTACACCTTC	CASSLTAIWSYTF
TRBD1	few	TRBJ1-2	TRBV7-3	TGTGCCAGCAGCTCCGACAGGGATACCTTC	CASSSDRDTF
NA	NA	TRBJ2-7	TRBV2	TGTGCCAGCAGTGAAAACGGGGGGCTTTCCTACGAGCAGTACTTC	CASSENGGLSYEQYF
NA	NA	TRBJ2-1	TRBV9	TGTGCCAGCAGCGTAGGGACAGCATCCTACAATGAGCAGTTCTTC	CASSVGTASYNEQFF
TRBD1	NA	TRBJ1-4	TRBV6-1	TGTGCCAGCAGGTACAGGGGACCTAATGAAAAACTGTTTTTT	CASRYRGPNEKLFF
TRBD2	NA	TRBJ2-1	TRBV5-1	TGCGCCAGCACAACTAGCGGGACCAGCTATGAGCAGTTCTTC	CASTTSGTSYEQFF
TRBD1	NA	TRBJ1-4	TRBV5-4	TGTGCCAGCAGCTCAAAAGGGACAGGGATTGTCGAAAAACTGTTTTTT	CASSSKGTGIVEKLFF
TRBD1	NA	TRBJ2-2	TRBV18	TGTGCCAGCTCACCATTGGGGACAGGGTCGAACACCGGGGAGCTGTTTTTT	CASSPLGTGSNTGELFF
NA	NA	TRBJ1-6	TRBV6-6	TGTGCCAGCAGTACAGGGAATCGGCCCCTCCACTTC	CASSTGNRPLHF
NA	few	TRBJ2-3	TRBV5-1	TGCGCCAGCAGCCTCCACGGAGATACGCAGTATTTT	CASSLHGDTQYF
NA	NA	TRBJ1-3	TRBV5-4	TGTGCCAGCAGCTCCGGGGGGGTTGATCGGAACACCATATATTTT	CASSSGGVDRNTIYF